These 21 T cell receptor beta chains were all obtained from the same sample, sequenced in a study of blood T cells in healthy people across ages. PCR was performed a second time for about 7 to 12 cycles using a sample-barcoded 5' primer and a J-beta primer mix. TCRdb itself ran the 5' RACE reads through MiXCR, one entry per CDR3 protein. This sample has hundreds of thousands of distinct CDR3 sequences, with 20% to 25% found just once. This sample also belongs to another study, concerning T cells of mothers and their children.

Specimen: blood. The receptors shown here come from a boy aged 10-17 years in good health.

This clonotype showed up just a few times. This chain connects TRBV20-1 to TRBJ2-1; 11 bases match TRBD2. CDR3 size: 18 residues. The V gene end was trimmed by 0 bases and the J gene end by 2 bases; junction bases not matched to a gene: 9. CDR1 and CDR2 (germline): DFQATT, SNEGSKA (reference sequence). CDR3 sequence reads: CSAREMVTSGGPYNEQFF. CDR3 bases: TGCAGTGCTAGAGAGATGGTAACTAGCGGGGGCCCCTACAATGAGCAGTTCTTC.

The CDR3 here is CASSARDSKETQYF. CDR3 DNA: TGTGCCAGCAGCGCCCGGGACTCCAAAGAGACCCAGTACTTC. The chain combines TRBV9 with TRBJ2-5, with TRBD2 as a possible D gene (6 bases). This CDR3 region has 14 residues. Deletions cut 3 bases from V and 3 bases from J, with 12 bases between. CDR1 and CDR2 from the germline V gene are SGDLS and YYNGEE.

This clonotype was counted a few times. The gene calls are TRBV5-1 and TRBJ2-7, with TRBD1 as a possible D gene (6 bases). This CDR3 is 16 amino acids long. Trimming cost V 2 bases and J 4 bases, with 19 bases left between them. Germline loops: CDR1 SGHRS, CDR2 YFSETQ. This chain's CDR3 is CASSFDLWGQNYEQYF. The DNA of the CDR3 is TGCGCCAGCAGCTTCGATCTCTGGGGGCAGAATTACGAGCAGTACTTC.

This clonotype was seen a handful of times. V and J are TRBV10-3 and TRBJ1-2; no clear D. V was pared by 4 bases and J by 4 bases, with 10 bases between. Germline CDR1 and CDR2: ENHRY and SYGVKD. The CDR3 totals 13 residues. CDR3 region: CAISGSSLYGYTF. The CDR3 DNA follows: TGTGCCATCAGTGGCTCAAGTCTCTATGGCTACACCTTC.

This sequence joins TRBV4-2 and TRBJ2-5; TRBD2 aligns across 10 bases. This CDR3 spans 17 amino acids. Germline V gene sequence: CDR1 LGHNA, CDR2 YNFKEQ. Losses at the gene ends were 2 bases for V and 5 bases for J; bases not matched to a gene: 11. CDR3 region: CASSQRPLAGVMETQYF. CDR3 in DNA: TGTGCCAGCAGCCAAAGACCTCTAGCGGGAGTTATGGAGACCCAGTACTTC.

This clonotype was seen many times. This chain joins TRBV29-1 and TRBJ2-5, with 8 positions matching TRBD2. Germline assignment: CDR1 SQVTM and CDR2 ANQGSEA. The CDR3 spans 16 residues. Trimming cost V 0 bases and J 1 base; bases outside gene matches: 7. The CDR3 DNA follows: TGCAGCGTTGAAGAAGCTCGCAGCGGGAGCCAAGAGACCCAGTACTTC. It is translated as CSVEEARSGSQETQYF.

To note about this clonotype: A junction end diverges from the germline sequence, so it may reflect a read error. V and J are TRBV5-1 and TRBJ2-5, with D tentatively TRBD2 (6 bases). The CDR3 has 13 amino acids. Germline lookup yields CDR1 SGHRS and CDR2 YFSETQ. The CDR3 sequence is CASSVEGQEIQYF. The CDR3 DNA is TGCGCCAGCAGCGTGGAGGGTCAAGAGATCCAGTACTTC.

This clonotype has just a few counts. This chain connects TRBV5-1 to TRBJ2-1; D is possibly TRBD2 (6 bases). Germline V gene sequence: CDR1 SGHRS, CDR2 YFSETQ. V lost 0 bases, J lost 14 bases, and 18 bases lay in between. CDR3 size: 14 residues. CDR3 amino acids: CASSLDLGAGREFF. The CDR3 DNA sequence: TGCGCCAGCAGCTTGGACCTAGGGGCGGGGCGGGAGTTCTTC.

The chain employs TRBV9 and TRBJ2-1; TRBD2 matches at 11 bases. This CDR3 has 18 amino acids. With 2 bases clipped from V and 9 bases from J, the junction kept 16 bases outside the gene matches. Germline loops: CDR1 SGDLS, CDR2 YYNGEE. The CDR3 reads CASSVPNLGTSGSSEQFF. The CDR3 region has the DNA TGTGCCAGCAGCGTCCCCAATCTGGGTACTAGCGGGAGCAGTGAGCAGTTCTTC.

The CDR3 DNA reads as TGTGCCAGCAGCTATGGACAGAAGATCGATAACTATGGCTACACCTTC. Its translation: CASSYGQKIDNYGYTF. V gene TRBV7-2 combines with J gene TRBJ1-2, with D perhaps matching TRBD1 (6 bases). There are 16 residues in the CDR3. The germline V and J ends were trimmed by 4 bases and 1 base, with 16 bases remaining between them. The germline gives CDR1 SGHTA, CDR2 FQGNSA.

This clonotype was seen only a few times. At one of its ends the junction is not consistent with the germline gene, which may arise from a read error. The V gene is TRBV29-1, the J gene TRBJ2-3; 7 bases align to TRBD1. Per germline, CDR1 SQVTM and CDR2 ANQGSEA. The CDR3 totals 13 residues. In nucleotides, the CDR3 is TGCAACGTTTGTACAGGGGGCACAGATACGCAGTATTTT. As protein: CNVCTGGTDTQYF.

This clonotype was seen a handful of times. The chain uses TRBV7-8 and TRBJ1-2, with a tentative D call TRBD1 (5 bases). Trimming shortened V by 1 base and J by 4 bases, and 16 bases separated the two germline ends. CDR3 length equals 16 residues. In germline, CDR1 is SGHVS, CDR2 FQNEAQ. The CDR3 nucleotides read TGTGCCAGCAGCTTAGTTTCGCAGGGAGGAGTCTATGGCTACACCTTC. Its protein is CASSLVSQGGVYGYTF.

This clonotype was picked up a small number of times. The rearrangement joins TRBV20-1 to TRBJ2-7, with a tentative D call TRBD1 (5 bases). The V and J ends lost 2 bases and 2 bases respectively, with 13 bases between them. The CDR3 loop spans 14 amino acids. Germline-derived CDR1 and CDR2 are DFQATT and SNEGSKA (reference sequence). This CDR3 reads CSARKGFGPYEQYF. The CDR3 region has the DNA TGCAGTGCTAGAAAGGGGTTCGGTCCCTACGAGCAGTACTTC.

This clonotype was observed a handful of times. This chain connects TRBV14 to TRBJ2-5; unclear D gene. This CDR3 has 16 amino acids. V was trimmed by 0 bases and J by 1 base, leaving 12 bases between them. Germline V CDR1 and CDR2: SGHDN, FVKESK. The CDR3 sequence: CASSQDPYATQETQYF. The CDR3 DNA sequence: TGTGCCAGCAGCCAAGATCCTTATGCCACCCAAGAGACCCAGTACTTC.

The V and J genes are TRBV11-2 and TRBJ1-3, with a possible D match to TRBD1 (5 bases). Per the germline V gene, CDR1 is SGHAT and CDR2 is FQNNGV. This CDR3 has 14 residues. Trimming removed 5 bases from V and 3 bases from J, with 11 bases in between. Here the CDR3 DNA reads TGTGCCAGCAGCGCCACAGGATTTGGAAACACCATATATTTT. Residues: CASSATGFGNTIYF.

This clonotype was detected only a few times. The chain uses TRBV4-1 and TRBJ1-2; TRBD1 might be the D (5 bases). Germline assignment: CDR1 MGHRA and CDR2 YSYEKL. The CDR3 is made up of 12 amino acids. With 1 base removed from V and 6 bases from J, the gap between germline ends came to 6 bases. The CDR3 is CASSQGGDGYTF. The DNA of the CDR3 is TGCGCCAGCAGCCAAGGGGGGGATGGCTACACCTTC.

The sample holds a few counts of this clonotype. This sequence joins TRBV13 and TRBJ1-4; weak D call: TRBD1 (5 bases). In germline, CDR1 is PRHDT, CDR2 FYEKMQ (reference sequence). This CDR3 comprises 16 residues. Trimming took off 5 bases at V and 4 bases at J, with 17 bases between the two ends. The CDR3 region is CASSPQAWGSNEKLFF. CDR3 DNA sequence: TGTGCCAGCAGCCCCCAGGCTTGGGGGAGTAATGAAAAACTGTTTTTT.

This clonotype showed up just a few times. V usage is TRBV4-1 and J usage is TRBJ2-5; 8 bases align to TRBD2. The assigned J gene may be wrong: the sequence end matches TRBJ2-7 better. Germline V gene lookup returns CDR1 MGHRA and CDR2 YSYEKL. The CDR3 covers 15 residues. Written as DNA, the CDR3 is TGCGCCAGCAGCCAAGATTCAGCGGGAGCCTACGAGCAGTACTTC. It specifies CASSQDSAGAYEQYF.

The V call is TRBV12-3 or TRBV12-4, the J call TRBJ1-6, with D maybe TRBD1 (5 bases). The ends were cut back, 6 bases at V and 6 bases at J, with 12 bases in the middle. The CDR3 consists of 14 residues. Written as DNA, the CDR3 is TGTGCCAGCAGATCCGGGGGTCCTAATTCACCCCTCCACTTT. Translated, it gives CASRSGGPNSPLHF.

This clonotype was counted between two and nine times. The chain links TRBV6-5 to TRBJ1-5; D is uncertain. Per the germline V gene, CDR1 is MNHEY and CDR2 is SVGAGI. This CDR3 is built from 14 residues. The ends were cut back, 6 bases at V and 3 bases at J, with 12 bases in the middle. The CDR3 DNA reads TGTGCCAGCAGCCCTCAAGGGTTCAATCAGCCCCAGCATTTT. Encoded protein: CASSPQGFNQPQHF.

This chain connects TRBV7-9 to TRBJ2-3; possible D gene TRBD2, 5 bases. The CDR3 is 15 residues long. The V end lost 5 bases, the J end lost 4 bases, and 16 bases lay between the germline ends. Germline CDR1 SEHNR, CDR2 FQNEAQ (reference sequence). For the CDR3, the DNA is TGTGCCAGCAGCCCCACGGGGAGCCTAGCAGATACGCAGTATTTT. This encodes CASSPTGSLADTQYF. The whole variable domain, filled in from reference TRBV7-9 and TRBJ2-3, reads DTGVSQNPRHKITKRGQNVTFRCDPISEHNRLYWYRQTLGQGPEFLTYFQNEAQLEKSRLLSDRFSAERPKGSFSTLEIQRTEQGDSAMYLCASSPTGSLADTQYFGPGTRLTVL.